This T cell receptor beta chain was profiled in a study of shared clonotypes between healthy human individuals. Study details: The cohort comprised a couple of women and a few men. Their ages spanned 18 to 49 years. Each donor had three CD4 naive, three CD4 memory, two CD8 naive and one CD8 memory plate.

The ends were cut back, 1 base at V and 4 bases at J, with 7 bases in the middle. The CDR3 runs 13 residues. The germline V gene encodes CDR1 SGHTA and CDR2 FQGTGA. The assay was immunoSEQ multiplex PCR, and TCRdb's table has in-frame clones only and misses some. This table holds roughly 500,000 clones, about 96% found once. This TCR was recovered from a woman aged 25-40 years in good health. Sequencing was done on a sample of naive CD4+ T cells sorted from blood. Noted subset: CD45RA+ positively selected. This rearrangement joins TRBV7-3 to TRBJ2-5; no definite D call. The CDR3 region has the DNA TGTGCCAGCAGCTTAAAGGGCCCAGAGACCCAGTACTTC. Encoded protein: CASSLKGPETQYF.